These 32 T cell receptor beta chains originate from one sample sequenced in a study of neurological immune-mediated disorders. TCRdb re-called the 5' RACE reads through MiXCR, storing one row per CDR3 protein. The repertoire consists of tens of thousands of distinct CDR3 sequences, with 3.4% occurring once and the leading ten covering approximately 3.7%. Sequencing was carried out using PBMCs. These receptors came from a man aged 35-49 years with multiple sclerosis.

In this sample, this clonotype turned up many times. The V and J genes are TRBV12-3 or TRBV12-4 and TRBJ2-1, with 7 bases that match TRBD1. With V trimmed by 5 bases and J by 2 bases, 15 bases remained unmatched. This CDR3 comprises 18 residues. The CDR3 sequence: CASSPTWDRSTPYNEQFF. Written as DNA, the CDR3 is TGTGCCAGCAGTCCTACGTGGGACAGAAGTACTCCCTACAATGAGCAGTTCTTC.

Many counts were recorded for this clonotype. The rearrangement uses TRBV12-3 or TRBV12-4 and TRBJ1-1; D ambiguous. The CDR3 spans 12 residues. V shed 6 bases and J shed 5 bases, with 10 bases lying between them. As DNA, the CDR3 is TGTGCCAGCAGACCTCGAGAGACTGAAGCTTTCTTT. Amino acid sequence: CASRPRETEAFF.

This clonotype was seen ten or more times. This rearrangement joins TRBV10-3 to TRBJ2-1; D possibly corresponds to TRBD2 (7 bases). CDR1 ENHRY and CDR2 SYGVKD come from the germline V gene. This CDR3 comprises 16 residues. Trimming removed 3 bases from V and 2 bases from J, with 14 bases in between. In nucleotides, the CDR3 is TGTGCCATCAGTGAATGGGGGGGGGCTGCCTACAATGAGCAGTTCTTC. This sequence encodes CAISEWGGAAYNEQFF.

The table lists this clonotype with many counts. V is TRBV27 and J is TRBJ1-2; TRBD1 matches 8 bases. The CDR3 runs to 14 residues. Germline V gives CDR1 MNHEY, CDR2 SMNVEV (reference sequence). V gave up 0 bases and J gave up 4 bases; unmatched junction bases: 1. The DNA for the CDR3 is TGTGCCAGCAGTTTATCAGGGACAGGCTATGGCTACACCTTC. Translated: CASSLSGTGYGYTF.

In the case of this clonotype: A much larger clone lies a single base off, so this may be a read error. The CDR3 DNA reads TGCGCCAGCAGCTTTGACCCCAAAAAAATTCAGTACTTC. Translated: CASSFDPKKIQYF. V is TRBV5-1 and J is TRBJ2-4; D gene unclear. Germline assignment: CDR1 SGHRS and CDR2 YFSETQ. The CDR3 totals 13 residues.

This clonotype showed up many times. V and J are TRBV30 and TRBJ2-7, with unresolved D. This CDR3 comprises 12 residues. Germline-derived CDR1 and CDR2 are GTSNPN and SVGIG (reference sequence). V lost 3 bases, J lost 5 bases, and 11 bases lay in between. The CDR3 region is CAWRGIGHEQYF. The CDR3 DNA follows: TGTGCCTGGAGAGGGATCGGGCACGAGCAGTACTTC.

J is TRBJ2-1 and V is TRBV5-1; D call uncertain. V lost 5 bases and J 2 bases, leaving 14 bases between the germline ends. This CDR3 spans 15 amino acids. The germline CDR1 and CDR2 sequences are SGHRS and YFSETQ. The CDR3 sequence: CASRTLTGPYNEQFF. Here the CDR3 DNA reads TGCGCCAGCAGGACGCTGACGGGTCCCTACAATGAGCAGTTCTTC.

In its sample, this clonotype was seen many times. V is TRBV5-1 and J is TRBJ2-7, with 7 bases fitting TRBD1. CDR1 and CDR2 from the germline V gene are SGHRS and YFSETQ. J gave up 4 bases and V 3 bases, and 7 bases lay outside the gene matches. CDR3 size: 14 residues. CDR3 DNA sequence: TGCGCCAGCAGCTCGTGGACAGGTTCGTACGAGCAGTACTTC. This translates into CASSSWTGSYEQYF.

This clonotype was observed at least ten times. The V and J genes are TRBV7-9 and TRBJ2-7; perhaps TRBD1 as D (6 bases). Germline V gene lookup returns CDR1 SEHNR and CDR2 FQNEAQ (reference sequence). The CDR3 covers 14 residues. The V end was cut by 7 bases, the J end by 2 bases, with 15 bases between. CDR3 amino acids: CASTLGGQTYEQYF. The CDR3 DNA sequence: TGTGCCAGCACCCTAGGGGGACAAACCTACGAGCAGTACTTC.

V is TRBV6-1 and J is TRBJ1-1; D unresolved. From germline, CDR1 is MNHNS and CDR2 SASEGT. The CDR3 covers 15 residues. Trimming left V 6 bases short and J 1 base short, with 15 bases between. CDR3: CASSIRRFQNTEAFF. The CDR3 DNA follows: TGTGCCAGCAGCATCAGGCGGTTCCAGAACACTGAAGCTTTCTTT.

This clonotype was detected only a few times. This chain uses TRBV7-3 with TRBJ2-3, with TRBD2 identical over 10 bases. J was trimmed by 4 bases and V by 2 bases; bases with no gene match: 3. CDR1 is SGHTA, CDR2 FQGTGA, per germline. The CDR3 spans 15 residues. CDR3 DNA: TGTGCCAGCAGCTTAGGGACTAGCGAAGCAGATACGCAGTATTTT. Translating gives CASSLGTSEADTQYF.

The sample holds many counts of this clonotype. The J gene is TRBJ1-4, the V gene TRBV5-1; 9 bases align to TRBD1. CDR1 and CDR2 (germline): SGHRS, YFSETQ. Trimming took 2 bases from V and 3 from J; bases not matched to a gene: 8. The CDR3 totals 17 residues. The CDR3 loop is CASSFSGTGRSNEKLFF. CDR3 DNA sequence: TGCGCCAGCAGCTTCTCCGGGACAGGGAGGTCTAATGAAAAACTGTTTTTT.

This clonotype has a count of ten or more. The chain couples TRBV10-3 to TRBJ2-3, with TRBD1 matching 7 bases. Losses at the gene ends were 2 bases for V and 4 bases for J; bases not matched to a gene: 12. Germline CDR1 is ENHRY and CDR2 is SYGVKD. The CDR3 runs to 17 residues. This chain's CDR3 is CAISEPWTGEQADTQYF. CDR3 bases: TGTGCCATCAGTGAGCCCTGGACAGGAGAACAAGCAGATACGCAGTATTTT.

This clonotype was seen ten or more times. The CDR3 protein is CASSVLGEKLFF. The CDR3 DNA follows: TGTGCCAGCAGCGTCCTGGGTGAAAAACTGTTTTTT. The chain employs TRBV11-2 and TRBJ1-4; D gene uncertain. Germline loops: CDR1 SGHAT, CDR2 FQNNGV. Trimming took 5 bases from V and 7 from J, leaving 8 bases between them. The CDR3 covers 12 residues.

The V gene is TRBV5-1, the J gene TRBJ1-2; TRBD1 is a possible D gene (5 bases). V lost 4 bases and J lost 7, with 14 bases in between. The length of the CDR3 is 13 residues. The V gene's germline CDR1 is SGHRS and CDR2 YFSETQ. CDR3 bases: TGCGCCAGCAGCCCCCAGGGTGGTGGTGGCTACACCTTC. It codes for CASSPQGGGGYTF.

The table lists this clonotype with many counts. The CDR3 loop is CASSLSYNKNSYEQYF. CDR3 nucleotide sequence: TGCGCCAGCAGCTTGAGCTACAACAAAAACTCCTACGAGCAGTACTTC. The rearrangement uses TRBV5-1 and TRBJ2-7; D unclear. CDR3 length: 16 residues. From germline, CDR1 is SGHRS and CDR2 YFSETQ. V was trimmed by 1 base and J by 0 bases, leaving 14 bases between them. Full variable domain (remainder filled in from reference TRBV5-1 and TRBJ2-7): KAGVTQTPRYLIKTRGQQVTLSCSPISGHRSVSWYQQTPGQGLQFLFEYFSETQRNKGNFPGRFSGRQFSNSRSEMNVSTLELGDSALYLCASSLSYNKNSYEQYFGPGTRLTVT.

This clonotype was counted at least ten times. This rearrangement joins TRBV20-1 to TRBJ2-3; D is perhaps TRBD1 (6 bases). The germline CDR1 and CDR2 sequences are DFQATT and SNEGSKA (reference sequence). V gave up 7 bases and J gave up 6 bases, with 14 bases separating them. The CDR3 covers 12 residues. The CDR3 spells CSGGPSSDTQYF. CDR3 nucleotides: TGCAGTGGGGGGCCTAGCTCGGATACGCAGTATTTT.

This clonotype was picked up many times. The chain recombines TRBV5-1 with TRBJ1-2; D not certain. Germline V lookup: CDR1 SGHRS, CDR2 YFSETQ. V lost 4 bases to trimming and J lost 6 bases, with 10 bases between them. The CDR3 runs to 12 residues. CDR3 amino acids: CASSTSGHGYTF. In DNA, the CDR3 is TGCGCCAGCAGCACGTCGGGCCATGGCTACACCTTC.

This clonotype was counted at least ten times. V is TRBV6-5 and J is TRBJ2-1, with TRBD2 matching 8 bases. This CDR3 region has 16 residues. J lost 2 bases, V lost 5 bases, and 8 bases had no gene match. Germline CDR1 and CDR2: MNHEY and SVGAGI. The CDR3 protein is CASSPPGGDPYNEQFF. The CDR3 nucleotides read TGTGCCAGCAGTCCCCCCGGGGGGGATCCCTACAATGAGCAGTTCTTC.

The J gene is TRBJ1-6, the V gene TRBV7-6, with D unresolved. CDR3 length: 15 residues. V dropped 5 bases and J dropped 8 bases, with 16 bases sitting between them. Germline assignment: CDR1 SGHVS and CDR2 FNYEAQ. The CDR3 spells CASSPYPEPDSPLHF. The CDR3 coding sequence is TGTGCCAGCAGCCCGTATCCAGAACCGGATTCACCCCTCCACTTT.

The sample holds many counts of this clonotype. The chain has TRBV9 and TRBJ1-2; TRBD1 agrees at 10 bases. CDR1 and CDR2 (germline): SGDLS, YYNGEE. Trimming at V came to 0 bases and at J to 6 bases, leaving 8 bases not matched to a gene. The CDR3 is 16 amino acids. Here the CDR3 reads CASSVALGTGDDGYTF. The CDR3 region has the DNA TGTGCCAGCAGCGTAGCTCTCGGGACAGGGGATGATGGCTACACCTTC.

This clonotype was recorded many times. The rearrangement joins TRBV20-1 to TRBJ1-3; D might be TRBD1 (6 bases). The CDR3 spans 14 residues. In germline, CDR1 is DFQATT, CDR2 SNEGSKA (reference sequence). Trimming stripped 5 bases from V and 1 base from J, with 12 bases between. The CDR3 sequence is CSAADRGSGNTIYF. The DNA of the CDR3 is TGCAGTGCTGCGGACAGAGGATCTGGAAACACCATATATTTT.

This clonotype was counted at least ten times. This chain links TRBV5-1 with TRBJ2-7; D is perhaps TRBD2 (5 bases). Trimming left V 5 bases short and J 3 bases short, with 12 bases between. Germline V gives CDR1 SGHRS, CDR2 YFSETQ. CDR3 length: 13 amino acids. The CDR3 DNA reads as TGCGCCAGCAGAACGGGAACTGGCTACGAGCAGTACTTC. Its translation: CASRTGTGYEQYF.

This clonotype was recorded at least ten times. V usage is TRBV5-1 and J usage is TRBJ2-6; D not resolved. V lost 2 bases to trimming and J lost 0 bases, with 6 bases between them. The CDR3 sequence is 15 residues long. CDR1 SGHRS and CDR2 YFSETQ come from the germline V gene. CDR3 protein: CASSFRPSGANVLTF. DNA of the CDR3: TGCGCCAGCAGCTTTAGGCCCTCTGGGGCCAACGTCCTGACTTTC.

This clonotype was found many times. The gene calls are TRBV5-5 and TRBJ1-1, with 8 bases aligning to TRBD1. The CDR3 length is 13 residues. V was clipped by 0 bases and J by 7 bases; unmatched bases: 2. The germline gives CDR1 SGHKS, CDR2 YYEKEE (reference sequence). CDR3 nucleotides: TGTGCCAGCAGCTTGGGGGACAGGTTTGAAGCTTTCTTT. Translation gives CASSLGDRFEAFF.

This clonotype has at least ten counts. J is TRBJ2-3 and V is TRBV20-1; the match to TRBD2 covers 10 bases. The CDR3 covers 15 residues. CDR1 is DFQATT, CDR2 SNEGSKA, per germline (reference sequence). V lost 0 bases, J lost 6 bases, and 6 bases stayed unmatched. CDR3 in amino acids: CSARDYVAGGDTQYF. The CDR3 DNA is TGCAGTGCTAGAGATTACGTAGCGGGGGGCGATACGCAGTATTTT.

This clonotype was detected ten times or more. This chain uses TRBV6-1 with TRBJ1-5; 11 bases are a match to TRBD1. From germline, CDR1 is MNHNS and CDR2 SASEGT. Unmatched junction bases numbered 2, after V lost 2 bases and J lost 2 bases. The CDR3 runs to 16 residues. CDR3 sequence: CASSEPGQGGNQPQHF. In nucleotides, the CDR3 is TGTGCCAGCAGTGAACCGGGACAGGGGGGCAATCAGCCCCAGCATTTT.

This clonotype was counted many times. CDR3 sequence: CSVLDNYGYTF. CDR3 in DNA: TGCAGCGTATTAGATAACTATGGCTACACCTTC. This chain joins TRBV29-1 and TRBJ1-2; no definite D call. The CDR3 extends over 11 amino acids. CDR1 and CDR2 from the germline V gene are SQVTM and ANQGSEA. V lost 6 bases and J lost 1, with 6 bases in between.

This clonotype was picked up many times. This sequence joins TRBV29-1 and TRBJ2-7, with 8 bases fitting TRBD2. CDR1 SQVTM and CDR2 ANQGSEA come from the germline V gene. J gave up 7 bases and V 6 bases, and 5 bases lay outside the gene matches. CDR3 length: 11 amino acids. In DNA, the CDR3 is TGCAGCGTCGGGATAGCGGGAGAGCAGTACTTC. Its protein product is CSVGIAGEQYF.

This clonotype came up many times. The rearrangement joins TRBV5-1 to TRBJ1-3; 7 bases align to TRBD1. The CDR3 consists of 16 residues. Trimming cost V 4 bases and J 0 bases; bases outside gene matches: 7. Germline V gene data show CDR1 as SGHRS and CDR2 as YFSETQ. The CDR3 loop is CASSVTGTDSGNTIYF. CDR3 DNA sequence: TGCGCCAGCAGCGTCACCGGGACAGACTCTGGAAACACCATATATTTT.

Concerning this clonotype itself: A junction end diverges from the germline sequence, so it may reflect a read error. The chain has TRBV18 and TRBJ2-3, with D maybe TRBD2 (6 bases). Germline V gene data show CDR1 as KGHSH and CDR2 as LQKENI. The CDR3 loop spans 15 amino acids. CDR3 bases: TGTGTCAGCTCACCACCTGGGGGGAGAACAGATACGCAGTATTTT. Its protein product is CVSSPPGGRTDTQYF.

This clonotype was detected many times. The chain links TRBV20-1 to TRBJ2-2, with D perhaps TRBD2 (6 bases). CDR3 size: 16 residues. Looked up from germline, CDR1 is DFQATT and CDR2 is SNEGSKA (reference sequence). V lost 1 base to trimming and J lost 5 bases, with 17 bases between them. Here the CDR3 DNA reads TGCAGTGCTAGAGTTGGGACGCCTGCGGGAACCGGGGAGCTGTTTTTT. Encoded protein: CSARVGTPAGTGELFF.